These 27 T cell receptor beta chains came from one sample sequenced in a study of CD8+ T cells in alopecia areata. RNA extraction and reverse transcription yielded cDNA as sequencing template. Some clones are missing from TCRdb's copy, which holds only in-frame ones; the method was immunoSEQ multiplex PCR. The data hold over 150,000 clones, with roughly 50% observed a single time. The sequencing sample was made of CD8+ T cells sorted from blood. The receptor source for this set is a human donor in good health.

This clone was picked up many times. The chain recombines TRBV27 with TRBJ2-6; D call uncertain. Trimming took off 6 bases at V and 0 bases at J, with 3 bases between the two ends. Germline CDR1 and CDR2: MNHEY and SMNVEV (reference sequence). The CDR3 is made up of 13 amino acids. CDR3 bases: TGTGCCAGCAGCATCTCTGGGGCCAACGTCCTGACTTTC. It translates to CASSISGANVLTF.

This clone is a singleton in its sample. The genes are TRBV9 and TRBJ1-2; D gene unclear. CDR1 is SGDLS, CDR2 YYNGEE, per germline. The CDR3 spans 13 residues. Trimming took 4 bases from V and 4 from J, leaving 11 bases between them. The CDR3 DNA reads TGTGCCAGCAGCCCCACGGGATCCTATGGCTACACCTTC. Translation gives CASSPTGSYGYTF.

This chain uses TRBV7-8 with TRBJ2-2, with D perhaps matching TRBD1 or TRBD2 (5 bases each). CDR3 length: 14 amino acids. The V gene lost 5 bases and the J gene lost 8 bases, with 15 bases spanning the gap. Germline assignment: CDR1 SGHVS and CDR2 FQNEAQ. The CDR3 is CASSGGRADGELFF. CDR3 nucleotides: TGTGCCAGCAGCGGGGGACGAGCGGATGGGGAGCTGTTTTTT.

This clone appeared a few times. The same CDR3 also results from other DNA sequences found in this sample. This chain links TRBV27 with TRBJ1-5; no definite D call. This CDR3 is built from 12 residues. Germline loops: CDR1 MNHEY, CDR2 SMNVEV (reference sequence). Deletions cut 3 bases from V and 7 bases from J, with 7 bases between. CDR3 DNA: TGTGCCAGCAGTTTGGGTGGACAGCCCCAGCATTTT. It specifies CASSLGGQPQHF.

CDR3 nucleotide sequence: TGTGCCAGCAGCTTCCTAGCGGGGGGCCCAAGCACAGATACGCAGTATTTT. This translates into CASSFLAGGPSTDTQYF. The V and J genes are TRBV5-4 and TRBJ2-3, with TRBD2 matching 11 bases. The CDR3 covers 17 residues. Germline V gene lookup returns CDR1 SGHNT and CDR2 YYREEE (reference sequence). With 2 bases clipped from V and 0 bases from J, the junction kept 5 bases outside the gene matches.

A few counts support this clone. This chain uses TRBV14 with TRBJ1-2; 7 bases match TRBD1. Per germline, CDR1 SGHDN and CDR2 FVKESK. This CDR3 comprises 14 residues. V shed 3 bases, J shed 4 bases, and the junction held 5 bases outside the gene matches. The CDR3 DNA reads TGTGCCAGCAGCCAGAGGGACAGCCTCTATGGCTACACCTTC. This sequence encodes CASSQRDSLYGYTF. Together with reference TRBV14 and TRBJ1-2, the CDR3 gives the full variable domain: EAGVTQFPSHSVIEKGQTVTLRCDPISGHDNLYWYRRVMGKEIKFLLHFVKESKQDESGMPNNRFLAERTGGTYSTLKVQPAELEDSGVYFCASSQRDSLYGYTFGSGTRLTVV.

This sequence joins TRBV5-1 and TRBJ1-1; D is perhaps TRBD1 (5 bases). The CDR3 has 14 residues. The V gene's germline CDR1 is SGHRS and CDR2 YFSETQ. V lost 0 bases to trimming and J lost 1 base, with 7 bases between them. CDR3 DNA sequence: TGCGCCAGCAGCTTGGCTCAGGGGAACACTGAAGCTTTCTTT. It is translated as CASSLAQGNTEAFF.

In this sample, this clone turned up a few times. The gene calls are TRBV11-2 and TRBJ2-5; 7 nucleotides align to TRBD2. Germline V CDR1 and CDR2: SGHAT, FQNNGV. The CDR3 length is 12 residues. V lost 4 bases to trimming and J lost 11 bases; unmatched junction nucleotides: 7. The CDR3 DNA sequence: TGTGCCAGCAGCTATAGCGGGCCTGAGCAGTACTTC. It codes for CASSYSGPEQYF.

The rearrangement uses TRBV25-1 and TRBJ2-1, with D possibly TRBD2 on 5 matching bases. The CDR3 runs to 15 residues. V lost 3 bases, J lost 1 base, and 10 bases lay in between. Germline V lookup: CDR1 MGHDK, CDR2 SYGVNS. In DNA form, the CDR3 reads TGTGCCAGCAGTGATGTAGCGAGATCCTACAATGAGCAGTTCTTC. Translating it yields CASSDVARSYNEQFF. Combining the CDR3 with reference TRBV25-1 and TRBJ2-1 gives the whole variable domain EADIYQTPRYLVIGTGKKITLECSQTMGHDKMYWYQQDPGMELHLIHYSYGVNSTEKGDLSSESTVSRIRTEHFPLTLESARPSHTSQYLCASSDVARSYNEQFFGPGTRLTVL.

This chain uses TRBV6-5 with TRBJ2-1, with D perhaps TRBD2 (6 bases). V was cut by 5 bases and J by 6 bases, with 17 bases left in between. The CDR3 is made up of 15 amino acids. Germline CDR1 reads MNHEY; CDR2 reads SVGAGI. The CDR3 nucleotides are TGTGCCAGCAGTATACGGGACTCAGCCCTCAATGAGCAGTTCTTC. It translates to CASSIRDSALNEQFF.

The gene calls are TRBV29-1 and TRBJ2-3; no clear D gene. Trimming pared 3 bases from V and 6 bases from J, leaving 10 bases between. The length of the CDR3 is 12 residues. From germline, CDR1 is SQVTM and CDR2 ANQGSEA. CDR3: CSVETNADTQYF. The CDR3, as DNA: TGCAGCGTTGAGACCAATGCGGATACGCAGTATTTT.

The chain has TRBV9 and TRBJ2-5, with D perhaps matching TRBD1 or TRBD2 (5 bases each). V was trimmed by 3 bases and J by 5 bases, leaving 17 bases between them. The V gene's germline CDR1 is SGDLS and CDR2 YYNGEE. This CDR3 is 15 amino acids long. CDR3 sequence: CASSAEGRLLETQYF. As DNA, the CDR3 is TGTGCCAGCAGCGCCGAGGGGCGGTTGTTGGAGACCCAGTACTTC.

This clone was counted a few times. V gene TRBV27 combines with J gene TRBJ2-1; TRBD2 matches 7 bases. Germline V gene lookup returns CDR1 MNHEY and CDR2 SMNVEV (reference sequence). The junction had 13 bases not matched to a gene; V was cut back by 3 bases and J by 14 bases. This CDR3 has 14 amino acids. CDR3 in DNA: TGTGCCAGCAGTTTGGGCGGGGGTACAACAAAGGAGTTCTTC. The encoded protein is CASSLGGGTTKEFF.

This clone has more than one count but fewer than ten. The gene calls are TRBV7-3 and TRBJ2-1; D is perhaps TRBD2 (7 bases). This CDR3 is built from 19 residues. The germline CDR1 and CDR2 sequences are SGHTA and FQGTGA. Between the trimmed V and J ends, which lost 5 bases and 1 base, there was a span of 24 bases. CDR3 DNA sequence: TGTGCCAGCAGCCCCGAGTGGGGGGGGCCGCAAAGGTCCTACAATGAGCAGTTCTTC. Translated, it gives CASSPEWGGPQRSYNEQFF. The entire variable domain, with the rest obtained from reference TRBV7-3 and TRBJ2-1, is as follows: GAGVSQTPSNKVTEKGKYVELRCDPISGHTALYWYRQSLGQGPEFLIYFQGTGAADDSGLPNDRFFAVRPEGSVSTLKIQRTERGDSAVYLCASSPEWGGPQRSYNEQFFGPGTRLTVL.

The CDR3 nucleotides are TGTGCCAGCAGTCCCGGGAGGATCGGGACTGAAGCTTTCTTT. This encodes CASSPGRIGTEAFF. J is TRBJ1-1 and V is TRBV6-5; D not certain. Germline V gene data show CDR1 as MNHEY and CDR2 as SVGAGI. The CDR3 is made up of 14 amino acids. The ends were cut back, 5 bases at V and 5 bases at J, with 15 bases in the middle.

This clone was picked up a small number of times. This chain connects TRBV4-1 to TRBJ1-1; TRBD1 is a possible D gene (5 bases). This CDR3 contains 13 residues. The germline V gene has CDR1 MGHRA and CDR2 YSYEKL. V was trimmed by 7 bases and J by 4 bases, leaving 13 bases between them. CDR3 in amino acids: CASTPRGGTEAFF. The CDR3 DNA is TGCGCCAGCACCCCTCGGGGGGGCACTGAAGCTTTCTTT.

In the case of this clone: Other nucleotide sequences from this sample produce the same CDR3. The chain couples TRBV30 to TRBJ1-1; the D is unclear. This CDR3 region has 12 residues. Germline V lookup: CDR1 GTSNPN, CDR2 SVGIG (reference sequence). Trimming left V 2 bases short and J 1 base short, with 5 bases between. The CDR3 DNA sequence: TGTGCCTGGAGTCTCGGGAACACTGAAGCTTTCTTT. Translating gives CAWSLGNTEAFF.

V is TRBV7-3 and J is TRBJ2-3, with 7 nucleotides matching TRBD1. V lost 5 bases, J lost 0 bases, and 5 bases stayed unmatched. The CDR3 sequence is 15 residues long. Looked up from germline, CDR1 is SGHTA and CDR2 is FQGTGA. CDR3 sequence (DNA): TGTGCCAGCAGCCGAACAGGGGCTAGCACAGATACGCAGTATTTT. Amino acids: CASSRTGASTDTQYF.

The chain couples TRBV5-6 to TRBJ1-2; 10 positions match TRBD1. The germline V gene has CDR1 SGHDT and CDR2 YYEEEE. V was clipped by 4 bases and J by 8 bases; unmatched bases: 8. There are 14 residues in the CDR3. The CDR3: CASSVWDRGRGYTF. The CDR3 coding sequence is TGTGCCAGCAGCGTCTGGGACAGGGGAAGGGGCTACACCTTC. The variable domain in full, completed from reference TRBV5-6 and TRBJ1-2, reads DAGVTQSPTHLIKTRGQQVTLRCSPKSGHDTVSWYQQALGQGPQFIFQYYEEEERQRGNFPDRFSGHQFPNYSSELNVNALLLGDSALYLCASSVWDRGRGYTFGSGTRLTVV.

This clone was counted only a few times. This sequence joins TRBV5-1 and TRBJ1-2, with D tentatively TRBD1 (6 bases). Germline-derived CDR1 and CDR2 are SGHRS and YFSETQ. The CDR3 has 13 residues. Trimming cost V 5 bases and J 4 bases, with 12 bases left between them. The chain's CDR3 is CASSQGRGYGYTF. The CDR3 DNA reads as TGCGCCAGCAGTCAGGGGCGCGGCTATGGCTACACCTTC.

This clone was seen only a few times. The chain has TRBV29-1 and TRBJ1-2, with 10 bases aligning to TRBD1. Per germline, CDR1 SQVTM and CDR2 ANQGSEA. Trimming took 2 bases from V and 5 from J; bases not matched to a gene: 2. CDR3 size: 13 residues. In nucleotides, the CDR3 is TGCAGCGTTGAAACGGGACAGGGGTATGGCTACACCTTC. This codes for CSVETGQGYGYTF. Supplemented by reference TRBV29-1 and TRBJ1-2, the full variable domain reads SAVISQKPSRDICQRGTSLTIQCQVDSQVTMMFWYRQQPGQSLTLIATANQGSEATYESGFVIDKFPISRPNLTFSTLTVSNMSPEDSSIYLCSVETGQGYGYTFGSGTRLTVV.

The rearrangement joins TRBV19 to TRBJ1-1; D might be TRBD1 (5 bases). The germline gives CDR1 LNHDA, CDR2 SQIVND (reference sequence). The CDR3 contains 15 residues. V was clipped by 7 bases and J by 3 bases, with 18 bases between them. The CDR3 spells CASTPGPGGYTEAFF. CDR3 nucleotide sequence: TGTGCCAGTACCCCGGGTCCCGGGGGGTACACTGAAGCTTTCTTT. The whole variable domain, remainder taken from reference TRBV19 and TRBJ1-1, is DGGITQSPKYLFRKEGQNVTLSCEQNLNHDAMYWYRQDPGQGLRLIYYSQIVNDFQKGDIAEGYSVSREKKESFPLTVTSAQKNPTAFYLCASTPGPGGYTEAFFGQGTRLTVV.

CDR3 DNA: TGTGCCAGTAGTATTCCCCCAGGGGCCGTGAGTGGCTACACCTTC. Translation: CASSIPPGAVSGYTF. V gene TRBV19 combines with J gene TRBJ1-2; D is perhaps TRBD1 (6 bases). The CDR3 has 15 amino acids. Germline CDR1 is LNHDA and CDR2 is SQIVND (reference sequence). V lost 3 bases and J 7 bases, leaving 18 bases between the germline ends.

The genes are TRBV29-1 and TRBJ2-1; D not certain. From germline, CDR1 is SQVTM and CDR2 ANQGSEA. The CDR3 is 14 amino acids. V lost 7 bases and J 2 bases, leaving 15 bases between the germline ends. The DNA for the CDR3 is TGCAGCGCCCCCCCGGAAGGGCCCTACAATGAGCAGTTCTTC. This translates into CSAPPEGPYNEQFF.

The chain has TRBV15 and TRBJ2-1; the match to TRBD2 covers 8 bases. With V trimmed by 0 bases and J by 4 bases, 8 bases remained unmatched. The length of the CDR3 is 17 residues. Per the germline V gene, CDR1 is LNHNV and CDR2 is YYDKDF (reference sequence). The chain's CDR3 is CATSREGGLAGYNEQFF. CDR3 in DNA: TGTGCCACCAGCAGAGAGGGAGGGCTAGCGGGTTACAATGAGCAGTTCTTC.

This clone occurred a few times. The V gene is TRBV7-2, the J gene TRBJ1-2; 11 positions match TRBD1. The CDR3 consists of 14 residues. Germline V lookup: CDR1 SGHTA, CDR2 FQGNSA. J gave up 4 bases and V 5 bases, and 3 bases lay outside the gene matches. The DNA for the CDR3 is TGTGCCAGCAGCCCGGGGACAGGGGGCTATGGCTACACCTTC. It encodes CASSPGTGGYGYTF. The full variable domain, its missing parts supplied by reference TRBV7-2 and TRBJ1-2, is GAGVSQSPSNKVTEKGKDVELRCDPISGHTALYWYRQSLGQGLEFLIYFQGNSAPDKSGLPSDRFSAERTGGSVSTLTIQRTQQEDSAVYLCASSPGTGGYGYTFGSGTRLTVV.

The chain links TRBV5-4 to TRBJ2-7; D perhaps matches TRBD2 (6 bases). CDR1 SGHNT and CDR2 YYREEE come from the germline V gene (reference sequence). V was cut by 3 bases and J by 1 base, with 11 bases left in between. The CDR3 totals 14 residues. CDR3 coding DNA: TGTGCCAGCAGCTGGAGGGACCGGTCCTACGAGCAGTACTTC. It specifies CASSWRDRSYEQYF.